These T cell receptor beta chains were read from a single sample in a study of tumour-infiltrating T cells in Burkitt lymphoma. Produced via immunoSEQ multiplex PCR; TCRdb's table is partial and in-frame only. The repertoire consists of around 50,000 clones, with 31% occurring once and the leading ten covering 2.9%. Input material: tumor tissue. These receptors all stem from a human donor with Burkitt lymphoma. CDR3s include the opening cysteine and the closing phenylalanine or tryptophan. Fields, in order: D gene, V gene, clone size, J gene, CDR3 protein, CDR3 DNA. The D gene is left open where the match is weak. Some rows mark clone size as missing; the rest say once, few, many or name a class of expanded clone.

.	TRBV7-9	few	TRBJ2-5	CASSYGNQETQYF	TGTGCCAGCAGCTACGGGAACCAAGAGACCCAGTACTTC
.	TRBV5-4	few	TRBJ1-2	CASSLSVRALNYGYTF	TGTGCCAGCAGCCTTTCGGTGAGGGCCCTTAACTATGGCTACACCTTC
.	TRBV5-6	few	TRBJ1-3	CASSLAMGNTIYF	TGTGCCAGCAGCTTGGCAATGGGGAACACCATATATTTT
TRBD1	TRBV6-1	.	TRBJ1-2	CAGGQPLPVYGYTF	TGTGCCGGGGGACAGCCCTTACCGGTCTATGGCTACACCTTC
.	TRBV27	.	TRBJ2-2	CASSLSNWQGNTGELFF	TGTGCCAGCAGTTTATCGAATTGGCAGGGAAACACCGGGGAGCTGTTTTTT
TRBD2	TRBV30	.	TRBJ2-3	CAWSGASGGASDTQYF	TGTGCCTGGAGTGGGGCCAGCGGGGGGGCGTCAGATACGCAGTATTTT
TRBD1	TRBV7-2	.	TRBJ2-1	CASSPDRGRHEQFF	TGTGCCAGCAGCCCAGACAGGGGAAGACATGAGCAGTTCTTC
.	TRBV25-1	few	TRBJ1-3	CATGGVGTIYF	TGTGCCACTGGGGGAGTGGGCACCATATATTTT
.	TRBV19	.	TRBJ1-2	CASTPQEYYGYTF	TGTGCCAGTACGCCTCAGGAGTACTATGGCTACACCTTC
TRBD1	TRBV7-2	few	TRBJ1-4	CASSSLTGTVEKLFF	TGTGCCAGCAGCTCGTTGACAGGGACAGTCGAAAAACTGTTTTTT
TRBD1	TRBV29-1	.	TRBJ1-1	CSVTGGWDTEAFF	TGCAGCGTTACAGGGGGGTGGGACACTGAAGCTTTCTTT
TRBD1	TRBV30	.	TRBJ1-5	CAWSTGANQPQHF	TGTGCCTGGAGTACAGGGGCAAATCAGCCCCAGCATTTT
.	TRBV6-5	few	TRBJ2-7	CASRTPGLLAEQYF	TGTGCCAGCAGAACGCCGGGGCTCCTAGCCGAGCAGTACTTC
TRBD1	TRBV19	once	TRBJ1-1	CASRTWDRKNTEAFF	TGTGCCAGTAGGACCTGGGACAGAAAGAACACTGAAGCTTTCTTT
.	TRBV7-9	many	TRBJ2-2	CASSSTYTGELFF	TGTGCCAGCAGCTCTACTTACACCGGGGAGCTGTTTTTT
.	TRBV7-9	few	TRBJ1-1	CASSSIRGDRNTEAFF	TGTGCCAGCAGCTCCATCAGGGGAGACCGGAACACTGAAGCTTTCTTT
.	TRBV19	.	TRBJ1-2	CASSRFGGGRGNYGYTF	TGTGCCAGTAGTCGCTTCGGCGGGGGTAGGGGCAACTATGGCTACACCTTC
.	TRBV4-3	few	TRBJ1-2	CASSQDYGYTF	TGCGCCAGCAGCCAAGATTATGGCTACACCTTC
TRBD2	TRBV5-1	.	TRBJ2-1	CASTIAGGDEQFF	TGCGCCAGCACCATTGCGGGGGGGGATGAGCAGTTCTTC
.	TRBV5-1	.	TRBJ1-3	CASSAERLGGNTIYF	TGCGCCAGCAGTGCTGAGAGGTTGGGAGGAAACACCATATATTTT
.	TRBV5-1	.	TRBJ1-4	CASSFSGTTNEKLFF	TGCGCCAGCAGCTTTTCGGGGACAACTAATGAAAAACTGTTTTTT
.	TRBV25-1	few	TRBJ1-1	CASSGRAQDTEAFF	TGTGCCAGCAGTGGGCGGGCGCAGGACACTGAAGCTTTCTTT
TRBD1	TRBV4-3	few	TRBJ2-2	CASSQVVWTGGLAGELFF	TGCGCCAGCAGCCAAGTTGTCTGGACAGGGGGTTTGGCCGGGGAGCTGTTTTTT
TRBD2	TRBV28	once	TRBJ2-7	CASSGLAGAYSYEQYF	TGTGCCAGCAGTGGACTAGCGGGGGCCTACTCCTACGAGCAGTACTTC
TRBD1	TRBV27	.	TRBJ1-5	CASGFRQGGSPQHF	TGTGCCAGCGGCTTTCGACAGGGGGGTAGTCCCCAGCATTTT
.	TRBV19	.	TRBJ2-1	CASSTGVPEGYNEQFF	TGTGCCAGTAGTACGGGGGTCCCCGAAGGGTACAATGAGCAGTTCTTC
TRBD1	TRBV5-1	.	TRBJ1-6	CASSLFSGQVLHF	TGCGCCAGCAGCTTGTTTTCTGGACAGGTTCTCCACTTT
TRBD1	TRBV7-2	once	TRBJ1-2	CASSLVEGAGGYTF	TGTGCCAGCAGCTTAGTAGAGGGGGCGGGTGGCTACACCTTC
.	TRBV4-2	.	TRBJ2-1	CASSLPGLTDNEQFF	TGTGCCAGCAGCCTACCGGGACTTACAGACAATGAGCAGTTCTTC
.	TRBV27	many	TRBJ2-7	CASSLTTNSYEQYF	TGTGCCAGCAGTTTAACGACGAATTCCTACGAGCAGTACTTC
.	TRBV12-1	.	TRBJ2-7	CASSFVKSRFGQYF	TGTGCCAGCAGCTTTGTTAAGTCTCGCTTCGGGCAGTACTTC